These 15 T cell receptor beta chains were all obtained from the same sample, sequenced in a study of post-analysis software for immune sequencing data. These receptors are not linked to any known antigen. Overall study findings and caveats: With TRBV5-6, TRBV5-1 and TRBV20-1 included, about 5 TRBV segments were more frequent in patients than in controls.

Unique-molecular-identifier-tagged TCR beta cDNA libraries were used. TCRdb redid the calling of the PCR reads with MiXCR, one entry per CDR3 protein. The table shows over 300,000 distinct CDR3 sequences, with less than 35% occurring only once. Sequencing was performed on blood. All receptors derive from a girl under 18 with multiple sclerosis.

The chain links TRBV7-3 to TRBJ1-1, with 8 bases identical to TRBD1. Germline loops: CDR1 SGHTA, CDR2 FQGTGA. This CDR3 spans 14 amino acids. V dropped 5 bases and J dropped 3; count of bases not matched to a gene: 5. DNA for the CDR3: TGTGCCAGCAGCACAGGGGGGGGTGACACTGAAGCTTTCTTT. Its protein is CASSTGGGDTEAFF.

This chain joins TRBV30 and TRBJ2-1; 11 bases agree with TRBD1. V lost 5 bases, J lost 8 bases, and 2 bases stayed unmatched. From germline, CDR1 is GTSNPN and CDR2 SVGIG (reference sequence). The CDR3 loop spans 12 amino acids. In DNA form, the CDR3 reads TGTGCCTGGGGACAGGGGGCACATGAGCAGTTCTTC. Its protein product is CAWGQGAHEQFF.

In nucleotides, the CDR3 is TGTGCCAGCAGCTTATCAGGGAGAGATAACTATGGCTACACCTTC. This sequence encodes CASSLSGRDNYGYTF. The chain has TRBV7-2 and TRBJ1-2, with D tentatively TRBD1 (5 bases). Trimming cost V 2 bases and J 1 base, with 11 bases left between them. Germline V gene data show CDR1 as SGHTA and CDR2 as FQGNSA. This CDR3 has 15 amino acids. Full variable domain (rest looked up from reference TRBV7-2 and TRBJ1-2): GAGVSQSPSNKVTEKGKDVELRCDPISGHTALYWYRQSLGQGLEFLIYFQGNSAPDKSGLPSDRFSAERTGGSVSTLTIQRTQQEDSAVYLCASSLSGRDNYGYTFGSGTRLTVV.

This clonotype was seen a handful of times. The chain joins TRBV2 to TRBJ2-1; 7 bases align to TRBD1. CDR3 size: 13 residues. Looked up from germline, CDR1 is SNHLY and CDR2 is FYNNEI. After removal of 10 bases from V and 9 bases from J, the junction contained 12 bases not matched to a gene. The CDR3 protein is CATSDRAAIEQFF. The DNA for the CDR3 is TGTGCCACATCAGACAGGGCAGCGATTGAGCAGTTCTTC.

The rearrangement links TRBV6-2 or TRBV6-3 to TRBJ1-1; D might be TRBD1 (5 bases). Germline loops: CDR1 MNHEY, CDR2 SVGEGT. The CDR3 consists of 16 residues. The ends were cut back, 6 bases at V and 0 bases at J, with 17 bases in the middle. The CDR3 protein is CASSQGRSPMNTEAFF. The CDR3 DNA follows: TGTGCCAGCAGCCAGGGCAGGTCCCCTATGAACACTGAAGCTTTCTTT.

This chain links TRBV20-1 with TRBJ2-3; TRBD2 is a possible D gene (6 bases). Germline-derived CDR1 and CDR2 are DFQATT and SNEGSKA (reference sequence). The CDR3 totals 15 residues. V lost 5 bases and J 2 bases, leaving 17 bases between the germline ends. The CDR3 region is CSAEAGLEVTDTQYF. In DNA, the CDR3 is TGCAGTGCTGAGGCGGGGTTGGAGGTCACAGATACGCAGTATTTT.

This CDR3 is CAISQPGRDTEAFF. As DNA, the CDR3 is TGTGCCATCAGTCAACCGGGACGTGACACTGAAGCTTTCTTT. The chain carries TRBV10-3 and TRBJ1-1; tentatively, D is TRBD1 (5 bases). CDR1 ENHRY and CDR2 SYGVKD come from the germline V gene. V shed 5 bases and J shed 3 bases, with 13 bases lying between them. This CDR3 has 14 amino acids.

A note on this clonotype: Lacking the conserved final phenylalanine or tryptophan, this CDR3 likely reflects a read error. The V gene is TRBV12-3 or TRBV12-4, the J gene TRBJ2-3; TRBD1 might be the D (5 bases). The germline V and J ends were trimmed by 7 bases and 0 bases, with 17 bases remaining between them. The CDR3 is 16 residues long. CDR3 nucleotide sequence: TGTGCCAGCACCCTCCCCTTTGGGGCTAGCACAGATACGCAGTATTCT. Translation gives CASTLPFGASTDTQYS.

This clonotype occurred once. The chain couples TRBV29-1 to TRBJ2-7, with D tentatively TRBD2 (6 bases). This CDR3 comprises 13 residues. V was trimmed by 3 bases and J by 9 bases, leaving 18 bases between them. Germline assignment: CDR1 SQVTM and CDR2 ANQGSEA. DNA of the CDR3: TGCAGCGTTGACAACGGGACTTTAGCAGTGCAGTACTTC. Translated, it gives CSVDNGTLAVQYF.

The chain has TRBV4-1 and TRBJ2-1, with D unresolved. The CDR3 consists of 14 residues. Trimming cost V 1 base and J 10 bases, with 14 bases left between them. Germline V gene lookup returns CDR1 MGHRA and CDR2 YSYEKL. The CDR3 nucleotides are TGCGCCAGCAGCCAAGGCCGGATTTCATCAGAGCAGTTCTTC. Translated: CASSQGRISSEQFF.

The chain couples TRBV5-6 to TRBJ2-4; tentative D call: TRBD1 (6 bases). CDR3 length: 18 residues. V gave up 1 base and J gave up 6 bases, with 23 bases separating them. Germline CDR1 is SGHDT and CDR2 is YYEEEE. The CDR3 DNA sequence: TGTGCCAGCAGCTTGAGGAGCAGGGGCTGGGGCAAGGTAAACATTCAGTACTTC. It specifies CASSLRSRGWGKVNIQYF.

CDR3 DNA sequence: TGTGCCAGCAGCTTAGGGAGGGCCTTTTACCAAGAGACCCAGTACTTC. Protein product: CASSLGRAFYQETQYF. The chain combines TRBV11-2 with TRBJ2-5; tentatively, D is TRBD2 (6 bases). From germline, CDR1 is SGHAT and CDR2 FQNNGV. This CDR3 has 16 amino acids. Trimming left V 1 base short and J 0 bases short, with 12 bases between.

The rearrangement links TRBV6-1 to TRBJ2-3, with 8 positions matching TRBD2. This CDR3 is 18 amino acids long. V trimming: 0 bases; J trimming: 0 bases; junction bases outside the gene matches: 8. Germline assignment: CDR1 MNHNS and CDR2 SASEGT. The CDR3 region has the DNA TGTGCCAGCAGTGAAGCAACCTACAGCGGGGGCAGCACAGATACGCAGTATTTT. It encodes CASSEATYSGGSTDTQYF.

The chain joins TRBV20-1 to TRBJ2-1; 7 bases align to TRBD1. Germline CDR1 and CDR2: DFQATT and SNEGSKA (reference sequence). Trimming took 6 bases from V and 0 from J; bases not matched to a gene: 5. CDR3 length: 14 residues. CDR3 protein: CSARQGLSYNEQFF. The CDR3, as DNA: TGCAGTGCAAGACAGGGTCTCTCCTACAATGAGCAGTTCTTC.

This clonotype has only a few counts. The chain is built from TRBV12-3 or TRBV12-4 and TRBJ2-1; D remains unclear. This CDR3 spans 15 amino acids. V dropped 0 bases and J dropped 6 bases, with 12 bases sitting between them. CDR3 loop: CASSLAPGRSNEQFF. The DNA of the CDR3 is TGTGCCAGCAGTTTAGCCCCAGGCCGTTCCAATGAGCAGTTCTTC.